This paragraph reports one T cell receptor beta chain. Its target is unknown. The data originate from a study of T cell responses to AZD1222 COVID-19 vaccine. Clones were sequenced by immunoSEQ multiplex PCR, and TCRdb holds only the in-frame ones, with some missing. The sample lists some 85,000 clones; roughly nine tenths were seen once. Trimming took 1 base from V and 6 from J; bases not matched to a gene: 4. CDR3 length: 14 amino acids. Germline V CDR1 and CDR2: SGDLS, YYNGEE. Overall study results and limits: The number of AZD1222 recipients seropositive at baseline was only five or six. Donors skewed white British and female; clonal diversity was possibly underestimated. Regions left unmutated in variants are reportedly the target of nearly half of spike-specific TCRs.

The rearrangement joins TRBV9 to TRBJ2-3; 8 nucleotides match TRBD2. Here the sequenced sample was peripheral blood, taken on day 0 of AZD1222 vaccination. The clonotype was recovered from an adult in good health. CDR3 DNA sequence: TGTGCCAGCAGCGTAACGGGCGGGGGGGATACGCAGTATTTT. This encodes CASSVTGGGDTQYF. The whole variable domain, remainder taken from reference TRBV9 and TRBJ2-3, is DSGVTQTPKHLITATGQRVTLRCSPRSGDLSVYWYQQSLDQGLQFLIQYYNGEERAKGNILERFSAQQFPDLHSELNLSSLELGDSALYFCASSVTGGGDTQYFGPGTRLTVL.